The 15 T cell receptor beta chains given below trace back to one sample, sequenced in a study of OX40 agonist ivuxolimab in advanced cancers. Libraries were prepared through the immunoSEQ multiplex PCR assay. TCRdb obtained this table from immuneACCESS and retained in-frame rearrangements with V and J assigned. These tables miss some clones; where compared with another copy, unresolved V genes account for less than half of the shortfall, and the remainder is unexplained. The sample yields tens of thousands of clones; around 90% were counted once. In total, the top ten clones hold about 1.7% of the sample. The sequencing used CD4+ or CD8+ T cells sorted from blood, collected in a trial of the OX40 agonist ivuxolimab. Receptors were obtained from an adult with an advanced solid tumor such as melanoma, head and neck, liver or kidney cancer.

The V call is TRBV7-2, the J call TRBJ2-5; D is ambiguous. V dropped 2 bases and J dropped 4 bases, with 5 bases sitting between them. In germline, CDR1 is SGHTA, CDR2 FQGNSA. CDR3 length equals 12 residues. CDR3 nucleotide sequence: TGTGCCAGCAGCTTAATGGGAGAGACCCAGTACTTC. Encoded protein: CASSLMGETQYF. The entire variable domain, with the rest obtained from reference TRBV7-2 and TRBJ2-5, is as follows: GAGVSQSPSNKVTEKGKDVELRCDPISGHTALYWYRQSLGQGLEFLIYFQGNSAPDKSGLPSDRFSAERTGGSVSTLTIQRTQQEDSAVYLCASSLMGETQYFGPGTRLLVL.

V is TRBV10-3 and J is TRBJ2-7, with TRBD1 identical over 8 bases. Germline CDR1 and CDR2: ENHRY and SYGVKD. With V trimmed by 2 bases and J by 3 bases, 6 bases remained unmatched. The CDR3 is made up of 15 amino acids. Here the CDR3 DNA reads TGTGCCATCAGTGAGCCTGCGGGACAGGTCTACGAGCAGTACTTC. Its protein is CAISEPAGQVYEQYF.

The chain uses TRBV11-2 and TRBJ1-2; D is undetermined. Looked up from germline, CDR1 is SGHAT and CDR2 is FQNNGV. The CDR3 spans 13 residues. V lost 5 bases and J 6 bases, leaving 13 bases between the germline ends. The CDR3 DNA reads as TGTGCCAGCAGCGTGGTCCCGGGTGATGGCTACACCTTC. Translating gives CASSVVPGDGYTF.

This chain joins TRBV19 and TRBJ2-7; D may correspond to TRBD1 or TRBD2 (6 bases each). The ends were cut back, 3 bases at V and 4 bases at J, with 25 bases in the middle. CDR1 LNHDA and CDR2 SQIVND come from the germline V gene (reference sequence). This CDR3 is built from 18 residues. CDR3 in DNA: TGTGCCAGTAGTATCGGAGGGCAGGGGAGGTTAGGGGGTTACGAGCAGTACTTC. Protein sequence: CASSIGGQGRLGGYEQYF.

This clone was seen only a few times. The chain is built from TRBV18 and TRBJ1-1; 8 bases fit TRBD1. CDR3 size: 17 residues. The germline V gene has CDR1 KGHSH and CDR2 LQKENI. Unmatched junction bases numbered 7, after V lost 1 base and J lost 0 bases. CDR3 amino acids: CASSPLSRGLVNTEAFF. The DNA for the CDR3 is TGTGCCAGCTCACCACTCTCCAGGGGGCTTGTGAACACTGAAGCTTTCTTT.

This sequence joins TRBV29-1 and TRBJ1-5, with D possibly being TRBD1 (5 bases). The V end lost 7 bases, the J end lost 0 bases, and 19 bases lay between the germline ends. From germline, CDR1 is SQVTM and CDR2 ANQGSEA. CDR3 length: 16 residues. In nucleotides, the CDR3 is TGCAGCGCTGGGGGGGTCGGGGGTAATAGCAATCAGCCCCAGCATTTT. Protein sequence: CSAGGVGGNSNQPQHF.

For the CDR3, the DNA is TGTGCCAGCAGCACTGACAGGGGACTCCTGAATGAGCAGTTCTTC. Translation gives CASSTDRGLLNEQFF. The chain couples TRBV7-2 to TRBJ2-1, with 8 bases that match TRBD1. The CDR3 spans 15 residues. After removal of 5 bases from V and 7 bases from J, the junction contained 10 bases not matched to a gene. From germline, CDR1 is SGHTA and CDR2 FQGNSA.

V gene TRBV10-3 combines with J gene TRBJ2-7; 13 bases align to TRBD2. This CDR3 spans 14 amino acids. Germline-derived CDR1 and CDR2 are ENHRY and SYGVKD. V lost 6 bases and J lost 2; bases outside the gene matches: 1. CDR3: CAIRGTSGTYEQYF. The CDR3 bases are TGTGCCATCAGGGGGACTAGCGGGACCTACGAGCAGTACTTC.

The gene calls are TRBV19 and TRBJ2-7; 8 bases align to TRBD1. The CDR3 has 14 amino acids. The ends lost 5 bases at V and 2 bases at J; junction bases unmatched: 5. Germline V gene sequence: CDR1 LNHDA, CDR2 SQIVND (reference sequence). The CDR3 loop reads CASSVGQAAYEQYF. CDR3 DNA sequence: TGTGCCAGTAGTGTGGGACAGGCCGCCTACGAGCAGTACTTC.

The chain has TRBV21-1 and TRBJ1-5; the table's TRBD1 call for D was not verified on the DNA. TRBV21-1 is tagged as a pseudogene. This CDR3 is built from 16 residues. The CDR3 nucleotides read TGTGCCAGCACCGCCAGCAGGGCATTAGGCAATCAGCCCCAGCATTTT. Translating gives CASTASRALGNQPQHF.

This clone appeared a few times. This CDR3 is CSVYGGNTGELFF. For the CDR3, the DNA is TGCAGCGTTTATGGGGGGAACACCGGGGAGCTGTTTTTT. The chain carries TRBV29-1 and TRBJ2-2, with D perhaps given as TRBD1 or TRBD2 (5 bases each). This CDR3 is built from 13 residues. The V end lost 5 bases, the J end lost 1 base, and 8 bases lay between the germline ends. Germline assignment: CDR1 SQVTM and CDR2 ANQGSEA.

This CDR3 is CASSPNRATNEKLFF. In DNA form, the CDR3 reads TGTGCCAGCTCGCCTAACAGAGCAACTAATGAAAAACTGTTTTTT. This rearrangement joins TRBV18 to TRBJ1-4, with D unresolved. From germline, CDR1 is KGHSH and CDR2 LQKENI. This CDR3 spans 15 amino acids. V was cut by 6 bases and J by 0 bases, with 11 bases left in between.

This chain connects TRBV11-1 to TRBJ1-1; 9 nucleotides match TRBD1. The CDR3 sequence is 16 residues long. Germline CDR1 is SGHAT and CDR2 is FQDESV (reference sequence). With 5 bases clipped from V and 0 bases from J, the junction kept 7 bases outside the gene matches. CDR3 nucleotides: TGTGCCAGCAGCCGGGACAGGGACGGGATGAACACTGAAGCTTTCTTT. Its translation: CASSRDRDGMNTEAFF.

The gene calls are TRBV18 and TRBJ2-3; 8 bases agree with TRBD2. V shed 3 bases, J shed 1 base, and the junction held 3 bases outside the gene matches. Germline lookup yields CDR1 KGHSH and CDR2 LQKENI. The CDR3 sequence is 15 residues long. In nucleotides, the CDR3 is TGTGCCAGCTCACCTAACGGGGGGGGCACAGATACGCAGTATTTT. It codes for CASSPNGGGTDTQYF.

This clone was seen a few times. V gene TRBV7-9 combines with J gene TRBJ1-2, with D perhaps TRBD1 (5 bases). V was cut by 6 bases and J by 1 base, with 12 bases left in between. CDR3 length: 14 residues. Per germline, CDR1 SEHNR and CDR2 FQNEAQ (reference sequence). The CDR3 bases are TGTGCCAGCAGGGGGGACTCCTTTAACTATGGCTACACCTTC. It yields the protein CASRGDSFNYGYTF.